One sample yielded the 27 T cell receptor beta chains listed below, sequenced in a study of cytomegalovirus exposure and HLA in healthy donors (dated 2017 in TCRdb). The library came from the immunoSEQ multiplex PCR assay. For the multiplex PCR, a mixture combining 60 forward primers for TCR Vbeta segments and 13 reverse primers for TCR Jbeta segments was used. Entries here come from immuneACCESS through TCRdb and include only in-frame sequences with V and J called. Some clones fail to appear in such tables; in the studies checked, an unresolved V gene covers under half of the shortfall, and the cause of the remainder is unknown. For this sample there are 180,000 or so clones; about 79% appear just once. The ten largest clones capture around 15% of the sample. Sequenced input: PBMCs. These TCRs come from a man aged 45-65 years in good health and CMV-seropositive.

CDR3 DNA: TGTGCCAGCTCACCAGGAGACAGGTCCACAGAGACCCAGTACTTC. Translating gives CASSPGDRSTETQYF. This chain connects TRBV18 to TRBJ2-5; a possible D gene is TRBD1 (6 bases). Per germline, CDR1 KGHSH and CDR2 LQKENI. V was pared by 2 bases and J by 4 bases, with 14 bases between. This CDR3 has 15 amino acids.

The chain is built from TRBV7-8 and TRBJ2-2; D uncertain. The CDR3 totals 15 residues. Per the germline V gene, CDR1 is SGHVS and CDR2 is FQNEAQ. V dropped 7 bases and J dropped 0 bases, with 12 bases sitting between them. The CDR3 bases are TGTGCCAGCAACAAACAGAATACGAACACCGGGGAGCTGTTTTTT. It specifies CASNKQNTNTGELFF.

The V gene is TRBV27, the J gene TRBJ2-2; D is undetermined. Germline CDR1 MNHEY, CDR2 SMNVEV (reference sequence). Trimming shortened V by 2 bases and J by 2 bases, and 12 bases separated the two germline ends. CDR3 length: 16 amino acids. The CDR3 region is CASSLNPLINTGELFF. The CDR3 nucleotides are TGTGCCAGCAGTTTAAACCCACTAATAAACACCGGGGAGCTGTTTTTT.

The V call is TRBV10-3, the J call TRBJ1-6; TRBD1 matches at 7 bases. The CDR3 is 14 residues long. With V trimmed by 6 bases and J by 9 bases, 8 bases remained unmatched. Germline V gene sequence: CDR1 ENHRY, CDR2 SYGVKD. The CDR3 here is CAIRGDSVASPLHF. CDR3 coding DNA: TGTGCCATCAGGGGGGACAGCGTGGCTTCACCCCTCCACTTT.

The chain couples TRBV28 to TRBJ1-1, with D uncertain. The V and J ends lost 3 bases and 11 bases respectively, with 16 bases between them. CDR3 length: 13 amino acids. The germline V gene encodes CDR1 MDHEN and CDR2 SYDVKM. The CDR3 reads CASSFYDFRLAFF. CDR3 nucleotides: TGTGCCAGCAGTTTCTACGACTTTAGGCTTGCTTTCTTT.

The V gene is TRBV4-2, the J gene TRBJ2-7; 7 bases are shared with TRBD1. The germline V gene has CDR1 LGHNA and CDR2 YNFKEQ. Trimming removed 1 base from V and 5 bases from J; junction bases left unmatched: 11. The CDR3 has 16 amino acids. The CDR3 DNA is TGTGCCAGCAGCCAAGGAGACAGGGATATGTTCCACGAGCAGTACTTC. Protein sequence: CASSQGDRDMFHEQYF.

This sequence joins TRBV9 and TRBJ2-1; weak D call: TRBD2 (6 bases). The CDR3 runs 12 residues. Germline V gives CDR1 SGDLS, CDR2 YYNGEE. Trimming shortened V by 3 bases and J by 8 bases, and 9 bases separated the two germline ends. CDR3 sequence: CASSGTNYEQFF. CDR3 coding DNA: TGTGCCAGCAGCGGGACTAATTATGAGCAGTTCTTC.

The gene calls are TRBV19 and TRBJ2-1; 8 nucleotides align to TRBD2. This CDR3 spans 14 amino acids. V lost 4 bases, J lost 7 bases, and 6 bases stayed unmatched. Germline V gene lookup returns CDR1 LNHDA and CDR2 SQIVND (reference sequence). The CDR3 spells CASSKLAAGNEQFF. The DNA for the CDR3 is TGTGCCAGTAGTAAACTAGCGGCTGGTAATGAGCAGTTCTTC.

The chain joins TRBV4-1 to TRBJ1-2; D might be TRBD1 (6 bases). V was pared by 0 bases and J by 4 bases, with 12 bases between. The CDR3 spans 15 residues. Looked up from germline, CDR1 is MGHRA and CDR2 is YSYEKL. The CDR3 DNA is TGCGCCAGCAGCCAAGATCAGGGGACGAGCTATGGCTACACCTTC. It yields the protein CASSQDQGTSYGYTF.

As for this clone: Other DNA variants within this sample encode the same CDR3. The chain joins TRBV19 to TRBJ2-7; a possible D gene is TRBD1 (5 bases). The CDR3 totals 13 residues. CDR1 is LNHDA, CDR2 SQIVND, per germline (reference sequence). V lost 3 bases and J 3 bases, leaving 9 bases between the germline ends. CDR3 loop: CASSIQGGYEQYF. In nucleotides, the CDR3 is TGTGCCAGTAGTATTCAGGGCGGCTACGAGCAGTACTTC.

This sequence joins TRBV28 and TRBJ2-2, with 7 nucleotides matching TRBD2. CDR1 and CDR2 from the germline V gene are MDHEN and SYDVKM. The CDR3 is 13 amino acids. The trim removed 7 bases at V and 3 bases at J, leaving 2 bases unmatched. The CDR3 DNA sequence: TGTGCCAGCATGACTAGCTACACCGGGGAGCTGTTTTTT. Protein product: CASMTSYTGELFF.

The chain is built from TRBV19 and TRBJ1-2; the match to TRBD1 covers 8 bases. The V gene end was trimmed by 6 bases and the J gene end by 8 bases; junction bases not matched to a gene: 11. Looked up from germline, CDR1 is LNHDA and CDR2 is SQIVND (reference sequence). There are 14 residues in the CDR3. The CDR3 sequence: CASSLDRGLGGYTF. The CDR3 nucleotides are TGTGCCAGTAGCCTCGACAGGGGATTAGGAGGCTACACCTTC.

J is TRBJ1-5 and V is TRBV28; 7 bases align to TRBD1. Germline values: CDR1 MDHEN, CDR2 SYDVKM. The junction had 3 bases not matched to a gene; V was cut back by 6 bases and J by 4 bases. The CDR3 totals 13 residues. CDR3 coding DNA: TGTGCCAGCAGAACAGGGGCTAATCAGCCCCAGCATTTT. Residues: CASRTGANQPQHF.

The CDR3 is CARSRVDSYPYEQYF. The DNA of the CDR3 is TGTGCCAGATCCAGAGTGGACAGCTATCCCTACGAGCAGTACTTC. The V and J genes are TRBV2 and TRBJ2-7, with D tentatively TRBD1 (6 bases). The CDR3 has 15 amino acids. Looked up from germline, CDR1 is SNHLY and CDR2 is FYNNEI. The V end lost 9 bases, the J end lost 2 bases, and 20 bases lay between the germline ends. Filled out from reference TRBV2 and TRBJ2-7, the complete variable domain reads EPEVTQTPSHQVTQMGQEVILRCVPISNHLYFYWYRQILGQKVEFLVSFYNNEISEKSEIFDDQFSVERPDGSNFTLKIRSTKLEDSAMYFCARSRVDSYPYEQYFGPGTRLTVT.

The V gene is TRBV5-1, the J gene TRBJ2-7, with 7 bases aligning to TRBD2. The CDR3 is 13 residues long. J gave up 6 bases and V 1 base, and 4 bases lay outside the gene matches. Germline V gene sequence: CDR1 SGHRS, CDR2 YFSETQ. CDR3 in amino acids: CASSLREGGEQYF. The CDR3 nucleotides are TGCGCCAGCAGCTTGAGGGAGGGAGGCGAGCAGTACTTC.

The chain employs TRBV30 and TRBJ1-3, with unresolved D. Germline V gives CDR1 GTSNPN, CDR2 SVGIG (reference sequence). The CDR3 is 14 residues long. The V end was cut by 5 bases, the J end by 4 bases, with 15 bases between. The CDR3: CAWGSTPGGNTIYF. CDR3 nucleotide sequence: TGTGCCTGGGGCTCGACACCAGGAGGAAACACCATATATTTT.

This rearrangement joins TRBV5-1 to TRBJ1-1; no definite D call. The CDR3 has 14 residues. Germline CDR1 and CDR2: SGHRS and YFSETQ. The V end lost 1 base, the J end lost 2 bases, and 9 bases lay between the germline ends. This CDR3 reads CASSLSTVNTEAFF. As DNA, the CDR3 is TGCGCCAGCAGCTTGAGTACGGTTAACACTGAAGCTTTCTTT.

The J gene is TRBJ2-7, the V gene TRBV4-1, with 8 bases fitting TRBD2. From germline, CDR1 is MGHRA and CDR2 YSYEKL. CDR3 size: 17 residues. Unmatched junction bases numbered 12, after V lost 3 bases and J lost 2 bases. Here the CDR3 DNA reads TGCGCCAGCAGCCACGCCATGGGGCGGCGGGGGGCCTACGAGCAGTACTTC. It codes for CASSHAMGRRGAYEQYF.

Details on this clone: Other DNA variants within this sample encode the same CDR3. This rearrangement joins TRBV9 to TRBJ2-7, with TRBD1 matching over 12 bases. Germline CDR1 reads SGDLS; CDR2 reads YYNGEE. The length of the CDR3 is 15 residues. After removal of 4 bases from V and 0 bases from J, the junction contained 2 bases not matched to a gene. The CDR3 protein is CASSLGQGASYEQYF. Here the CDR3 DNA reads TGTGCCAGCAGCCTGGGACAGGGGGCCTCCTACGAGCAGTACTTC.

The chain is built from TRBV2 and TRBJ1-1, with D uncertain. CDR1 is SNHLY, CDR2 FYNNEI, per germline. V was clipped by 3 bases and J by 3 bases, with 8 bases between them. The CDR3 covers 13 residues. The CDR3 is CASSDREDTEAFF. The CDR3 DNA sequence: TGTGCCAGCAGTGACCGTGAGGACACTGAAGCTTTCTTT.

This clone was recorded a few times. The gene calls are TRBV6-1 and TRBJ2-7; D is perhaps TRBD2 (7 bases). Trimming left V 7 bases short and J 2 bases short, with 18 bases between. This CDR3 is built from 15 residues. CDR1 and CDR2 (germline): MNHNS, SASEGT. CDR3 in DNA: TGTGCCAGCACTACCTTCGGAGGGGGGGCCTACGAGCAGTACTTC. This gives the protein CASTTFGGGAYEQYF.

V is TRBV5-4 and J is TRBJ2-3; D may be TRBD1 (6 bases). V was pared by 2 bases and J by 1 base, with 8 bases between. The CDR3 contains 14 residues. In germline, CDR1 is SGHNT, CDR2 YYREEE (reference sequence). CDR3 sequence: CASSLDRRTDTQYF. CDR3 nucleotides: TGTGCCAGCAGCTTAGACAGGCGCACAGATACGCAGTATTTT.

The chain is built from TRBV13 and TRBJ1-1; D is undetermined. Germline V lookup: CDR1 PRHDT, CDR2 FYEKMQ (reference sequence). V lost 5 bases and J 1 base, leaving 8 bases between the germline ends. The CDR3 is 13 amino acids. The CDR3 bases are TGTGCCAGCAGCCCCGGCGGGAACACTGAAGCTTTCTTT. It codes for CASSPGGNTEAFF.

The J gene is TRBJ1-1, the V gene TRBV7-3; the D is unclear. Trimming cost V 9 bases and J 1 base, with 12 bases left between them. Per germline, CDR1 SGHTA and CDR2 FQGTGA. The CDR3 length is 13 residues. The CDR3 region has the DNA TGTGCCAGTGGGAGGACGGCGAACACTGAAGCTTTCTTT. This encodes CASGRTANTEAFF.

This clone was seen a handful of times. V usage is TRBV5-4 and J usage is TRBJ1-1; D gene uncertain. V lost 1 base and J 0 bases, leaving 7 bases between the germline ends. This CDR3 has 14 amino acids. Germline loops: CDR1 SGHNT, CDR2 YYREEE (reference sequence). The CDR3 nucleotides read TGTGCCAGCAGCTTGTGGTCAGTGAACACTGAAGCTTTCTTT. As protein: CASSLWSVNTEAFF.

This clone turned up a few times. V usage is TRBV5-1 and J usage is TRBJ2-7; D may be TRBD1 (6 bases). The CDR3 has 15 residues. The germline V gene has CDR1 SGHRS and CDR2 YFSETQ. V lost 4 bases to trimming and J lost 3 bases, with 17 bases between them. CDR3 protein: CASSTRTGSDYEQYF. The CDR3 DNA reads TGCGCCAGCAGCACCCGAACAGGGAGCGACTACGAGCAGTACTTC.

This chain joins TRBV5-1 and TRBJ1-1; D might be TRBD1 (6 bases). The CDR3 totals 17 residues. CDR1 is SGHRS, CDR2 YFSETQ, per germline. V lost 4 bases, J lost 3 bases, and 22 bases lay in between. The CDR3 DNA reads as TGCGCCAGCAGCGCGAGGGCAGGGGAATATCGAGACACTGAAGCTTTCTTT. Protein product: CASSARAGEYRDTEAFF.